This entry lists 28 T cell receptor beta chains sequenced from one sample in a study of graft-versus-host responses after intestinal transplantation. Assay used: immunoSEQ multiplex PCR; TCRdb lists only in-frame clones, some missing. The top ten clones hold around 6.8% of a sample with about 39,000 clones, roughly nine tenths of them seen once. The specimen was PBMCs, collected 260 to 280 days after transplant. These receptors came from a human patient who received an intestinal transplant, so some T cells may come from the graft donor.

J is TRBJ1-2 and V is TRBV7-9; D uncertain. The CDR3 is 13 residues long. V dropped 0 bases and J dropped 6 bases, with 8 bases sitting between them. Per the germline V gene, CDR1 is SEHNR and CDR2 is FQNEAQ (reference sequence). The CDR3 nucleotides read TGTGCCAGCAGCTTAGCAGGGCGAGATGGCTACACCTTC. Residues: CASSLAGRDGYTF.

The rearrangement links TRBV7-2 to TRBJ2-7, with 7 bases aligning to TRBD2. Unmatched junction bases numbered 8, after V lost 5 bases and J lost 1 base. Germline CDR1 reads SGHTA; CDR2 reads FQGNSA. The CDR3 extends over 15 amino acids. In nucleotides, the CDR3 is TGTGCCAGCAGCGCCTCTAGCGGCCTTTCCTACGAGCAGTACTTC. The encoded protein is CASSASSGLSYEQYF.

V is TRBV5-6 and J is TRBJ1-1, with D possibly TRBD1 on 5 matching bases. Trimming took off 1 base at V and 1 base at J, with 11 bases between the two ends. The CDR3 is 15 residues long. Per the germline V gene, CDR1 is SGHDT and CDR2 is YYEEEE. CDR3 in amino acids: CASSLKAGKNTEAFF. In DNA form, the CDR3 reads TGTGCCAGCAGCTTGAAGGCAGGGAAGAACACTGAAGCTTTCTTT. Together with reference TRBV5-6 and TRBJ1-1, the CDR3 gives the full variable domain: DAGVTQSPTHLIKTRGQQVTLRCSPKSGHDTVSWYQQALGQGPQFIFQYYEEEERQRGNFPDRFSGHQFPNYSSELNVNALLLGDSALYLCASSLKAGKNTEAFFGQGTRLTVV.

This clone was seen more than once but under ten times. V and J are TRBV5-1 and TRBJ1-1, with D uncertain. Per the germline V gene, CDR1 is SGHRS and CDR2 is YFSETQ. CDR3 size: 16 residues. Trimming took 0 bases from V and 2 from J, leaving 14 bases between them. CDR3 loop: CASSLATNDGNTEAFF. The CDR3, as DNA: TGCGCCAGCAGCTTGGCGACCAATGATGGAAACACTGAAGCTTTCTTT.

The chain joins TRBV27 to TRBJ2-6; tentative D call: TRBD1 (6 bases). Trimming cost V 6 bases and J 0 bases, with 18 bases left between them. From germline, CDR1 is MNHEY and CDR2 SMNVEV (reference sequence). The CDR3 contains 18 residues. The chain's CDR3 is CASSPVPGHISGANVLTF. DNA of the CDR3: TGTGCCAGCAGCCCCGTCCCGGGACATATCTCTGGGGCCAACGTCCTGACTTTC.

The sample holds one count of this clone. CDR3 in amino acids: CASSLGLRGDSPLHF. The CDR3, as DNA: TGTGCCAGCAGCTTAGGCCTCAGGGGTGATTCACCCCTCCACTTT. V usage is TRBV7-2 and J usage is TRBJ1-6; TRBD1 is a possible D gene (6 bases). Germline-derived CDR1 and CDR2 are SGHTA and FQGNSA. CDR3 length: 15 amino acids. Between the trimmed V and J ends, which lost 1 base and 8 bases, there was a span of 12 bases.

The chain is built from TRBV2 and TRBJ1-2; no firm D call. There are 12 residues in the CDR3. Germline V gene data show CDR1 as SNHLY and CDR2 as FYNNEI. V was clipped by 7 bases and J by 6 bases, with 12 bases between them. This CDR3 is CASNNDLDGYTF. For the CDR3, the DNA is TGTGCCAGCAATAACGACTTGGATGGCTACACCTTC.

The genes are TRBV7-9 and TRBJ1-4; 8 bases are a match to TRBD1. This CDR3 region has 16 residues. Germline CDR1 SEHNR, CDR2 FQNEAQ (reference sequence). Trimming removed 4 bases from V and 2 bases from J; junction bases left unmatched: 6. The CDR3: CASSWGQVMTNEKLFF. The CDR3 DNA sequence: TGTGCCAGCAGCTGGGGACAGGTTATGACTAATGAAAAACTGTTTTTT.

This clone was detected a few times. The CDR3 protein is CASSLFGLVSNEQYF. The CDR3 DNA sequence: TGTGCCAGCAGCTTATTTGGCCTAGTCTCTAACGAGCAGTACTTC. V is TRBV11-3 and J is TRBJ2-7; no definite D call. The germline V and J ends were trimmed by 2 bases and 5 bases, with 16 bases remaining between them. This CDR3 is built from 15 residues. Germline V CDR1 and CDR2: SGHNT, YENEEA.

V gene TRBV2 combines with J gene TRBJ2-3; 15 bases are shared with TRBD2. V lost 9 bases and J lost 2; bases outside the gene matches: 12. CDR3 length: 18 amino acids. CDR1 and CDR2 (germline): SNHLY, FYNNEI. The CDR3 DNA is TGTGCCAGAACCGGGACTAGCGGGGGGACTTACTACACAGATACGCAGTATTTT. Translation: CARTGTSGGTYYTDTQYF.

Written as DNA, the CDR3 is TGTGCCAGCAGTTGGGACAGCGCTTCACCCCTCCACTTT. Translating gives CASSWDSASPLHF. The chain is built from TRBV25-1 and TRBJ1-6; 7 bases map to TRBD1. This CDR3 contains 13 residues. Germline CDR1 is MGHDK and CDR2 is SYGVNS. V was pared by 5 bases and J by 9 bases, with 4 bases of the junction left unmatched.

The chain couples TRBV11-2 to TRBJ1-4; no reliable D call. The V and J ends lost 1 base and 4 bases respectively, with 4 bases between them. CDR1 SGHAT and CDR2 FQNNGV come from the germline V gene. There are 13 residues in the CDR3. CDR3 DNA: TGTGCCAGCAGCTTAGCTTATAATGAAAAACTGTTTTTT. Protein product: CASSLAYNEKLFF.

The chain links TRBV4-1 to TRBJ2-5; 10 nucleotides align to TRBD1. The CDR3 consists of 14 residues. Losses at the gene ends were 2 bases for V and 4 bases for J; bases not matched to a gene: 1. Germline assignment: CDR1 MGHRA and CDR2 YSYEKL. Here the CDR3 DNA reads TGCGCCAGCAGCCAACGGACAGGGGGAGAGACCCAGTACTTC. Translating it yields CASSQRTGGETQYF.

The V gene is TRBV30, the J gene TRBJ1-5; D gene unclear. The length of the CDR3 is 13 residues. The germline V gene has CDR1 GTSNPN and CDR2 SVGIG (reference sequence). V was trimmed by 2 bases and J by 4 bases, leaving 9 bases between them. The CDR3 nucleotides read TGTGCCTGGAGTCGGGGAAAGAATCAGCCCCAGCATTTT. It encodes CAWSRGKNQPQHF.

Concerning this clone itself: Sequence at one end of the junction differs from germline and may be a read error. This chain joins TRBV27 and TRBJ1-1, with TRBD1 matching over 8 bases. Germline V gene sequence: CDR1 MNHEY, CDR2 SMNVEV (reference sequence). The CDR3 contains 14 residues. For the CDR3, the DNA is TGTGCCAACAGTTCAAACAGGGGGATGACTGAAGCTTTCTTT. Translated: CANSSNRGMTEAFF.

A single count supports this clone. The chain is built from TRBV6-5 and TRBJ1-2, with TRBD1 matching over 8 bases. CDR1 is MNHEY and CDR2 is SVGAGI in the germline V gene. J was trimmed by 5 bases and V by 5 bases; bases with no gene match: 4. There are 13 residues in the CDR3. The CDR3 sequence: CASSPDRGYGYTF. The CDR3 DNA follows: TGTGCCAGCAGTCCAGACAGGGGTTATGGCTACACCTTC.

The chain is built from TRBV5-6 and TRBJ1-2; the match to TRBD1 covers 10 bases. Trimming removed 4 bases from V and 6 bases from J; junction bases left unmatched: 6. This CDR3 is built from 14 residues. CDR1 SGHDT and CDR2 YYEEEE come from the germline V gene. In DNA form, the CDR3 reads TGTGCCAGCAGCCCTATGGGGACAGGGGATGGCTACACCTTC. Protein product: CASSPMGTGDGYTF.

CDR3 region: CASSQVNRPNIQYF. CDR3 coding DNA: TGTGCCAGCAGCCAAGTAAACAGGCCAAACATTCAGTACTTC. The V call is TRBV4-2, the J call TRBJ2-4; possible D gene TRBD1, 5 bases. Germline CDR1 reads LGHNA; CDR2 reads YNFKEQ. The V end lost 1 base, the J end lost 6 bases, and 10 bases lay between the germline ends. The CDR3 covers 14 residues.

The CDR3 here is CASSLEESGTDFYGYTF. CDR3 bases: TGCGCCAGCAGCTTAGAAGAATCCGGGACAGACTTCTATGGCTACACCTTC. The chain recombines TRBV5-1 with TRBJ1-2; TRBD1 aligns across 7 bases. Germline V gives CDR1 SGHRS, CDR2 YFSETQ. V gave up 2 bases and J gave up 4 bases; unmatched junction bases: 14. This CDR3 comprises 17 residues.

This chain joins TRBV9 and TRBJ1-1, with D hard to call. V lost 0 bases and J lost 0, with 6 bases in between. The length of the CDR3 is 14 residues. CDR1 and CDR2 (germline): SGDLS, YYNGEE. CDR3 loop: CASSVAGMNTEAFF. CDR3 DNA: TGTGCCAGCAGCGTAGCTGGGATGAACACTGAAGCTTTCTTT.

The chain recombines TRBV11-2 with TRBJ2-7; TRBD1 agrees at 7 bases. V was pared by 5 bases and J by 7 bases, with 14 bases of the junction left unmatched. The CDR3 has 15 amino acids. Germline V gives CDR1 SGHAT, CDR2 FQNNGV. The CDR3 spells CASSTGQRGNWEQYF. For the CDR3, the DNA is TGTGCCAGCAGCACGGGACAGAGGGGCAATTGGGAGCAGTACTTC.

V usage is TRBV2 and J usage is TRBJ1-5; D might be TRBD1 (6 bases). The CDR3 sequence is 16 residues long. V lost 5 bases, J lost 3 bases, and 17 bases lay in between. Per germline, CDR1 SNHLY and CDR2 FYNNEI. The DNA of the CDR3 is TGTGCCAGCAGTATATCGTCCGGGACACCCAATCAGCCCCAGCATTTT. It specifies CASSISSGTPNQPQHF.

The chain uses TRBV15 and TRBJ2-2, with D possibly TRBD1 on 6 matching bases. Germline V gives CDR1 LNHNV, CDR2 YYDKDF (reference sequence). V was shortened by 0 bases and J by 0 bases, with 8 bases between the two germline ends. This CDR3 has 16 residues. CDR3: CATSREGGANTGELFF. The CDR3 nucleotides are TGTGCCACCAGCAGAGAAGGGGGAGCGAACACCGGGGAGCTGTTTTTT.

V usage is TRBV7-6 and J usage is TRBJ1-2, with D maybe TRBD1 (6 bases). The CDR3 length is 13 residues. Germline V gene sequence: CDR1 SGHVS, CDR2 FNYEAQ. The V end lost 5 bases, the J end lost 2 bases, and 9 bases lay between the germline ends. This CDR3 reads CASSPRGNYGYTF. The CDR3 DNA follows: TGTGCCAGCAGCCCCAGGGGCAACTATGGCTACACCTTC.

The gene calls are TRBV5-6 and TRBJ1-1, with D unresolved. The CDR3 totals 13 residues. Trimming cost V 1 base and J 2 bases, with 6 bases left between them. Germline CDR1 SGHDT, CDR2 YYEEEE. This CDR3 is CASSLRPNTEAFF. In nucleotides, the CDR3 is TGTGCCAGCAGCTTGCGGCCAAACACTGAAGCTTTCTTT.

This chain links TRBV5-8 with TRBJ2-5; 10 bases line up with TRBD1. The J call could be wrong; TRBJ2-7 is a better fit for the DNA end. Germline lookup yields CDR1 SGHTS and CDR2 YDEGEE. The CDR3 loop spans 15 amino acids. CDR3 sequence: CASRAGQGPNYEQYF. CDR3 sequence (DNA): TGTGCCAGCAGGGCGGGACAGGGGCCAAACTACGAGCAGTACTTC.

The J gene is TRBJ2-3, the V gene TRBV5-4; 11 nucleotides match TRBD2. CDR3 length equals 16 residues. J lost 3 bases, V lost 0 bases, and 3 bases had no gene match. CDR1 and CDR2 from the germline V gene are SGHNT and YYREEE (reference sequence). The CDR3: CASSLGASGGTDTQYF. The CDR3 region has the DNA TGTGCCAGCAGCTTGGGCGCTAGCGGGGGGACAGATACGCAGTATTTT.

J is TRBJ2-3 and V is TRBV15; no clear D gene. Looked up from germline, CDR1 is LNHNV and CDR2 is YYDKDF (reference sequence). V was clipped by 1 base and J by 0 bases, with 8 bases between them. There are 15 residues in the CDR3. The CDR3 spells CATSRGTLSTDTQYF. CDR3 nucleotides: TGTGCCACCAGCAGAGGGACGTTAAGCACAGATACGCAGTATTTT.